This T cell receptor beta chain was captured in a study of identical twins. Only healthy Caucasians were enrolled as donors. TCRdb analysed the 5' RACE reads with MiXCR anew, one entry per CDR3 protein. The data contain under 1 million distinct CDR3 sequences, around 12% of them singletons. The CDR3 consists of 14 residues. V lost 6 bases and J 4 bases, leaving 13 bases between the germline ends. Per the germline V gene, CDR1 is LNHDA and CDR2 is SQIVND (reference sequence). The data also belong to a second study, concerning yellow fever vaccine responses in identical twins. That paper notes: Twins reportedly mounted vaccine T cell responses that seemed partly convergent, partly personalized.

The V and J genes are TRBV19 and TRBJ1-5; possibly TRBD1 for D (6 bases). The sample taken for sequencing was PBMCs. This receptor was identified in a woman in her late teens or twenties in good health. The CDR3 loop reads CASSFLGGNQPQHF. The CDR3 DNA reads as TGTGCCAGTAGCTTCCTAGGGGGAAATCAGCCCCAGCATTTT.